A selection of T cell receptor beta chains follows, all from one sample in a study of blood T cell repertoires in COVID-19. Sequencing used immunoSEQ multiplex PCR; TCRdb keeps in-frame clones, though not all of them. The sample lists some 340,000 clones; around 80% were seen once. The specimen sequenced was peripheral blood. The receptors come from a man between 25 and 39 years old with active or convalescent COVID-19. CDR3s include the opening cysteine and the closing phenylalanine or tryptophan. A D gene is named only where the DNA matches it firmly. A row's size may be missing; if present it is once, few, many or a size class.

J	V	D	size	DNA	CDR3
TRBJ2-2	TRBV19	.	.	TGTGCCGGGGGGAATGGGTTCGGGGAGCTGTTTTTT	CAGGNGFGELFF
TRBJ2-5	TRBV5-1	TRBD2	.	TGCGCCAGCAGCTTGGTTGGTAGCGGGAGAGGTGGAGAGACCCAGTACTTC	CASSLVGSGRGGETQYF
TRBJ1-4	TRBV5-1	.	.	TGCGCCAGCAGCCCTCCCGACGGACAGAATGAAAAACTGTTTTTT	CASSPPDGQNEKLFF
TRBJ1-6	TRBV9	.	.	TGTGCCAGCAGCGTAGACCCCGGGTCACCCCTCCACTTT	CASSVDPGSPLHF
TRBJ1-1	TRBV18	.	.	TGTGCCAGCTCACCACAACTTCAGGGCCCCGTTAGTGGAGCTTTCTTT	CASSPQLQGPVSGAFF
TRBJ2-7	TRBV5-6	TRBD1	few	TGTGCCAGCAGCTCTAGCTGGACAGGCCGTTCCTACGAGCAGTACTTC	CASSSSWTGRSYEQYF
TRBJ1-1	TRBV27	.	.	TGTGCCAGCAGTTTTGGACACGTGGGGAACACTGAAGCTTTCTTT	CASSFGHVGNTEAFF
TRBJ1-2	TRBV28	TRBD1	few	TGTGCCAGCAGGGACAGGGACTATGGCTACACCTTC	CASRDRDYGYTF
TRBJ2-7	TRBV5-1	.	.	TGCGCCAGCAGCTTGGCAGGGTCCCCATACGAGCAGTACTTC	CASSLAGSPYEQYF
TRBJ1-5	TRBV27	TRBD1	.	TGTGCCAGCAGCCGAGACAGGGGGCATCAGCCCCAGCATTTT	CASSRDRGHQPQHF
TRBJ2-1	TRBV19	TRBD2	.	TGTGCCAGTAGTATCAGGCTAGCGGGAGAACCGGGGTTCTTC	CASSIRLAGEPGFF